A single sample gave rise to the 7 T cell receptor beta chains below, sequenced in a study of OX40 agonist ivuxolimab in advanced cancers. The repertoire was sequenced with immunoSEQ multiplex PCR; TCRdb's copy has only in-frame clones and lacks some. The table has approximately 12,000 clones, roughly 80% seen once. The source material was CD4+ or CD8+ T cells sorted from blood, sampled in a trial of the OX40 agonist ivuxolimab. The receptors were gathered from an adult with an advanced solid tumor such as melanoma, head and neck, liver or kidney cancer.

The chain joins TRBV29-1 to TRBJ2-7, with 14 bases that match TRBD2. Germline values: CDR1 SQVTM, CDR2 ANQGSEA. V lost 0 bases and J lost 5; bases outside the gene matches: 12. The CDR3 has 18 residues. CDR3 amino acids: CSVEEGTSGSGRRNEQYF. The DNA of the CDR3 is TGCAGCGTTGAAGAGGGGACTAGCGGGAGCGGGCGGAGAAACGAGCAGTACTTC.

The chain combines TRBV9 with TRBJ2-2; 7 bases are shared with TRBD2. This CDR3 has 16 amino acids. Trimming took 0 bases from V and 4 from J; bases not matched to a gene: 6. Germline V gene lookup returns CDR1 SGDLS and CDR2 YYNGEE. The CDR3 DNA reads TGTGCCAGCAGCGTAGGGGAGGGTCGGGGCACCGGGGAGCTGTTTTTT. Its translation: CASSVGEGRGTGELFF. Looking up the rest from reference TRBV9 and TRBJ2-2 gives the full variable domain: DSGVTQTPKHLITATGQRVTLRCSPRSGDLSVYWYQQSLDQGLQFLIQYYNGEERAKGNILERFSAQQFPDLHSELNLSSLELGDSALYFCASSVGEGRGTGELFFGEGSRLTVL.

The rearrangement joins TRBV28 to TRBJ2-2; 9 nucleotides align to TRBD2. This CDR3 region has 15 residues. Trimming cost V 4 bases and J 3 bases; bases outside gene matches: 3. Per germline, CDR1 MDHEN and CDR2 SYDVKM. CDR3 coding DNA: TGTGCCAGCAGTTCGGCGGGAGGGGACACCGGGGAGCTGTTTTTT. Residues: CASSSAGGDTGELFF.

The chain joins TRBV6-4 to TRBJ2-3; a weak D match, TRBD2 (6 bases). Between the trimmed V and J ends, which lost 0 bases and 2 bases, there was a span of 9 bases. CDR1 is MRHNA, CDR2 SNTAGT, per germline. CDR3 length: 15 residues. Here the CDR3 DNA reads TGTGCCAGCAGTGACTCAGCGCGGGACACAGATACGCAGTATTTT. Residues: CASSDSARDTDTQYF.

This rearrangement joins TRBV7-9 to TRBJ2-3; 8 bases fit TRBD2. J was trimmed by 1 base and V by 1 base; bases with no gene match: 4. Germline CDR1 reads SEHNR; CDR2 reads FQNEAQ (reference sequence). The CDR3 totals 16 residues. The CDR3 spells CASSLVASGRTDTQYF. The DNA of the CDR3 is TGTGCCAGCAGCTTAGTTGCTAGCGGGCGCACAGATACGCAGTATTTT. Based on the CDR3 plus reference TRBV7-9 and TRBJ2-3, the full variable domain is DTGVSQNPRHKITKRGQNVTFRCDPISEHNRLYWYRQTLGQGPEFLTYFQNEAQLEKSRLLSDRFSAERPKGSFSTLEIQRTEQGDSAMYLCASSLVASGRTDTQYFGPGTRLTVL.

V usage is TRBV27 and J usage is TRBJ2-1, with 10 nucleotides matching TRBD2. Per germline, CDR1 MNHEY and CDR2 SMNVEV (reference sequence). The V gene end was trimmed by 6 bases and the J gene end by 3 bases; junction bases not matched to a gene: 5. The CDR3 spans 15 residues. This CDR3 is CASRVAGGSYNEQFF. In nucleotides, the CDR3 is TGTGCCAGCAGGGTAGCGGGAGGAAGCTACAATGAGCAGTTCTTC.

Only one count was recorded for this clone. The chain employs TRBV7-9 and TRBJ2-1, with TRBD2 matching 8 bases. V shed 5 bases and J 5 bases; nucleotides not matched to a gene: 8. This CDR3 comprises 15 residues. Germline V CDR1 and CDR2: SEHNR, FQNEAQ (reference sequence). In DNA, the CDR3 is TGTGCCAGCAGCATCACTAGCGGACGTAACAATGAGCAGTTCTTC. Protein product: CASSITSGRNNEQFF.